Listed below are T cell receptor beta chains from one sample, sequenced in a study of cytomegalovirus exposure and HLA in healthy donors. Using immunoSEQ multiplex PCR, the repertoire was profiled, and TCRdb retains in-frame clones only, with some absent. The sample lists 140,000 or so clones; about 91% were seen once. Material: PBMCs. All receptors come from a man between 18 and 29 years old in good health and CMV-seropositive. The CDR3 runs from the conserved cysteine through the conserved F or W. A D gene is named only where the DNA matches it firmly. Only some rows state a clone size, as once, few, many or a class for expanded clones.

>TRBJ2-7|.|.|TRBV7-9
TGTGCCAGCAGCCCTTCGAACCGGGTTTCAACCTACGAGCAGTACTTC
CASSPSNRVSTYEQYF
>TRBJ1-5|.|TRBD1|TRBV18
TGTGCCAGCTCATCCGGGACAGTCAAATATCAGCCCCAGCATTTT
CASSSGTVKYQPQHF
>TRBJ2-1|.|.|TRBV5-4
TGTGCCAGCAGCTTGGGTGGGAAAGCGGCTTCCTACAATGAGCAGTTCTTC
CASSLGGKAASYNEQFF
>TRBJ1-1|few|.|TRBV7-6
TGTGCCAGCACTGAAGGACAGCCCAACACTGAAGCTTTCTTT
CASTEGQPNTEAFF
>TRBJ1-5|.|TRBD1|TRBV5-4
TGTGCCAGCAGCGGAGACAGGGACCAGCCCCAGCATTTT
CASSGDRDQPQHF
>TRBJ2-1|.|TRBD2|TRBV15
TGTGCCACGGGAAAGTGGGGGGAGGGCCTAGGTGAGCAGTTCTTC
CATGKWGEGLGEQFF
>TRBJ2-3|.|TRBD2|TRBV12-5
TGTGCTAGTGGTTTGTTAGCGGGAGGCCGAGCAGATACGCAGTATTTT
CASGLLAGGRADTQYF
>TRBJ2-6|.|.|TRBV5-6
TGTGCCAGCAGCTTAATGGGGGCGCCGGGAGGGGCCAACGTCCTGACTTTC
CASSLMGAPGGANVLTF
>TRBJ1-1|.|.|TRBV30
TGTGCCTGGAGTGTTCCCCGTGAAGCTTTCTTT
CAWSVPREAFF
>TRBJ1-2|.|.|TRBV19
TGTGCCAGTAGTATTAACCGGGAATATGGCTACACCTTC
CASSINREYGYTF
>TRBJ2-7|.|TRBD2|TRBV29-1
TGCAGCGTACTAAGCGGGAGTTACGAGCAGTACTTC
CSVLSGSYEQYF
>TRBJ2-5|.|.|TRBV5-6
TGTGCCAGCAGCTTCGGACTGCAAGAGACCCAGTACTTC
CASSFGLQETQYF
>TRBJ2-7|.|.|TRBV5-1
TGCGCCAGCAGCACTGGGCCAGGGCGCGACGAGCAGTACTTC
CASSTGPGRDEQYF
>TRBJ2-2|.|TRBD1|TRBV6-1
TGTGCCAGCAGTGCGTCTTTTCGGACAGGGGACGGGGAGCTGTTTTTT
CASSASFRTGDGELFF
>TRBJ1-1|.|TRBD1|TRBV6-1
TGTGCCAGCAGGGGACAGTTGAACACTGAAGCTTTCTTT
CASRGQLNTEAFF
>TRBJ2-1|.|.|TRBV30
TGTGCCTGGATAGCTACGGTCCCGGATTACTACAATGAGCAGTTCTTC
CAWIATVPDYYNEQFF
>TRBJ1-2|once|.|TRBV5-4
TGTGCCAGCAGCGCAGGGGTAAACTATGGCTACACCTTC
CASSAGVNYGYTF
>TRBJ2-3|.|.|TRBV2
TGTGCCAGCAGTGGGCTAGCGATCACAGATACGCAGTATTTT
CASSGLAITDTQYF
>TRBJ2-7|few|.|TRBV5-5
TGTGCCAGCACCCCTGGGGACAAGACTTACGAGCAGTACTTC
CASTPGDKTYEQYF
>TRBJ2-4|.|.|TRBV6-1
TGTGCCAGCAGTGAAGGAGTAGCCAAAAACATTCAGTACTTC
CASSEGVAKNIQYF
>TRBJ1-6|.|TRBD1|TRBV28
TGTGCCAGTTACGGGACAGTAAATTCACCCCTCCACTTT
CASYGTVNSPLHF
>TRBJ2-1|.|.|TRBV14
TGTGCCAGCAGCCAAGTCCAACATCGCACCTACAATGAGCAGTTCTTC
CASSQVQHRTYNEQFF
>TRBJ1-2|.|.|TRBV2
TGTGCCAGCAGTGAAGCGCGAGGGGGTTACGACTATGGCTACACCTTC
CASSEARGGYDYGYTF
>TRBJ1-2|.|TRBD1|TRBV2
TGTGCCAGCAGGGACAGGGTTAACTATGGCTACACCTTC
CASRDRVNYGYTF
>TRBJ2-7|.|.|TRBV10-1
TGCGCCAGCAGAGGGTTAGGGGGTATCTACGAGCAGTACTTC
CASRGLGGIYEQYF
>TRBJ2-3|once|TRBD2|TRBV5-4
TGTGCCAGCAGCTTGGGGACTAGCGGGCGAAATACGCAGTATTTT
CASSLGTSGRNTQYF
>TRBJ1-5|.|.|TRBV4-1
TGCGCCAGCAGCCTTTTGGGAGGTAATCAGCCCCAGCATTTT
CASSLLGGNQPQHF
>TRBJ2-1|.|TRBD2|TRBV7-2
TGTGCCAGCAGCCTATCTAGCGGCCTGATCTCCTACAATGAGCAGTTCTTC
CASSLSSGLISYNEQFF
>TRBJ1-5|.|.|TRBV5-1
TGCGCCAGCAGTCACAGGCCCAATCAGCCCCAGCATTTT
CASSHRPNQPQHF
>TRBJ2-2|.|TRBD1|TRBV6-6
TGTGCCAGCAGTTTCAGGGGGCGTACCGGGGAGCTGTTTTTT
CASSFRGRTGELFF
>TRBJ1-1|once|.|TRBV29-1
TGCAGCGTTGTAGGGGTGAAGGGCACTGAAGCTTTCTTT
CSVVGVKGTEAFF
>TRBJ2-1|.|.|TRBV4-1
TGCGCCAGCAGCCCCCTAACCGGAGACAGAAATGAGCAGTTCTTC
CASSPLTGDRNEQFF
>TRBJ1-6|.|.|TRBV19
TGTGCCAGTAGTATTCTGGACAGCGGCTCCTATAATTCACCCCTCCACTTT
CASSILDSGSYNSPLHF
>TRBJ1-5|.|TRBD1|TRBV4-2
TGTGCCAGCAGCCGGGGACAGGGAGGAGATCAGCCCCAGCATTTT
CASSRGQGGDQPQHF
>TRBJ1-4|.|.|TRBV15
TGTGCCACCAGCAGAACCGGTGGTGAAAAACTGTTTTTT
CATSRTGGEKLFF
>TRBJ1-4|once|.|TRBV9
TGTGCCAGCAGCGCGTGGGAGGGGATAAATGAAAAACTGTTTTTT
CASSAWEGINEKLFF
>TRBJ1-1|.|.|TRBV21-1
TGTGCCAGCACCCAGAGGGTCCGCACTGAAGCTTTCTTT
CASTQRVRTEAFF
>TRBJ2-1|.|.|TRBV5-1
TGCGCCAGCAGCTTTCTCTCGGGACACTTCAATAATGAGCAGTTCTTC
CASSFLSGHFNNEQFF
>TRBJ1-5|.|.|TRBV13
TGTGCCAGCAGCTTAGGGGCGGGACGCAATCAGCCCCAGCATTTT
CASSLGAGRNQPQHF
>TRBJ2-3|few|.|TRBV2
TGTGCCAGCAGTATGGCTAGCGCAGGTAGCACAGATACGCAGTATTTT
CASSMASAGSTDTQYF
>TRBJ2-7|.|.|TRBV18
TGTGCCAGCTCACCAGGAACGGGGTCGTCAGCCTACGAGCAGTACTTC
CASSPGTGSSAYEQYF
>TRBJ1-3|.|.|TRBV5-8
TGTGCCAGCAGACCCAGACTCTCTGGAAACACCATATATTTT
CASRPRLSGNTIYF
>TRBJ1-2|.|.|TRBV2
TGTGCCAGCAGGGCTACAGGGATAACGACCTATGGCTACACCTTC
CASRATGITTYGYTF
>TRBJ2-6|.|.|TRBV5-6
TGTGCCAGCAGGTCCCCGAGGGGGGCCAACGTCCTGACTTTC
CASRSPRGANVLTF
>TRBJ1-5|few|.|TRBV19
TGTGCCAGTAGCCCTGACGGGATATCCGAGAAGTTCAATCAGCCCCAGCATTTT
CASSPDGISEKFNQPQHF